The subject of this entry is one T cell receptor (beta chain). This specimen comes from a study of technical replicates of blood from several donors. Repertoires were generated with immunoSEQ multiplex PCR, while TCRdb's copy carries only in-frame clones and drops some. The repertoire holds 70,000 to 80,000 clones, around 91% seen once, with roughly 0.38% in the top ten. There are 15 residues in the CDR3. Between the trimmed V and J ends, which lost 1 base and 4 bases, there was a span of 12 bases. Germline-derived CDR1 and CDR2 are SGHNT and YYREEE (reference sequence). The source of this sequence is a human donor in good health. Some clones in this sample may be carry-over from other donors' samples. The V call is TRBV5-4, the J call TRBJ1-5; no definite D call. The specimen was T cells isolated from PBMCs. The CDR3 nucleotides are TGTGCCAGCAGCTTGTATTCTGGGCCTAATCAGCCCCAGCATTTT. It translates to CASSLYSGPNQPQHF.